These T cell receptor beta chains were read from a single sample in a study of breast tumors, draining lymph nodes, adjacent tissues. MiXCR was run by TCRdb on the multiplex PCR reads, yielding one entry per CDR3 protein. This sample has roughly 32,000 distinct CDR3 sequences, with just over 35% found just once. Sequenced sample: breast tumor tissue. Receptor source: a female donor with breast cancer. Some clones in this sample may be carry-over from other donors' samples. The conserved cysteine and the conserved F or W are not part of the CDR3 here.

TRBV3-1	TRBJ2-3	ASSLTIPARDTQY
TRBV20-1	TRBJ1-2	SASLSDYGYT
TRBV2	TRBJ2-5	ASRILLAAQETQY
TRBV7-8	TRBJ1-5	ASSLVDKGQGGYQPQH
TRBV7-8	TRBJ2-2	ASSLMQTGELS
TRBV20-1	TRBJ2-5	SAKIRSGRARETQY
TRBV5-5	TRBJ2-7	ASSFGTGAYEQY
TRBV5-1	TRBJ2-5	ASSLVLAGAETQY
TRBV19	TRBJ2-1	AGSQGLAGRRVYNEQF
TRBV3-1	TRBJ2-1	AGSQAGTPA
TRBV6-5	TRBJ1-5	ASRSGAGYQPQH
TRBV4-1	TRBJ1-2	ASSQELGWDYGYT
TRBV12-3/TRBV12-4	TRBJ2-3	ASSLGWTAADTQY
TRBV19	TRBJ1-6	ASSPPGAPLH
TRBV5-1	TRBJ2-3	ASSTGDSTDTQY
TRBV7-7	TRBJ2-2	ASSFNVDTGELF
TRBV2	TRBJ2-1	ASASGRAFGSYNEQF
TRBV2	TRBJ2-1	ASRDSGGLREQF
TRBV5-1	TRBJ2-1	ASRGGDTVGHEQF
TRBV25-1	TRBJ2-1	ASSETGTSGLYNEQF
TRBV12-3/TRBV12-4	TRBJ2-1	ASSLGKGSYSAGNEQF
TRBV4-1	TRBJ2-1	ASSQEGSGGRYNEQF
TRBV9	TRBJ2-3	ASSVVGGSRTDTQY
TRBV11-3	TRBJ2-2	ASSLGPDTGELF
TRBV30	TRBJ2-5	AWSVGRASGETQY
TRBV19	TRBJ2-2	ASSINLPNRKTGELF